This TCR beta chain is from a study of T cell responses to AZD1222 COVID-19 vaccine. Overall study results and limits: Most donors were white British and more were female, and clonal diversity was possibly underestimated. There were vaccine-associated CD4 TCRs across spike, dominant at 160-218 and 743-854. Baseline antibody screening turned up just six or seven seropositive AZD1222 recipients.

The V and J ends lost 6 bases and 4 bases, in that order; junction bases with no gene match: 10. The germline V gene encodes CDR1 SQVTM and CDR2 ANQGSEA. This CDR3 contains 14 residues. On this clone: Its antigen is currently unknown.

Some clones are missing from TCRdb's copy, which holds only in-frame ones; the method was immunoSEQ multiplex PCR. The sample lists around 120,000 clones, more than 75% occurring once. V is TRBV29-1 and J is TRBJ2-5, with 8 bases that match TRBD1. This receptor was obtained from an adult in good health. The sample in question was peripheral blood, obtained on day 0 of AZD1222 vaccination. CDR3 in amino acids: CSVAPGQVGETQYF. The CDR3, as DNA: TGCAGCGTCGCCCCGGGACAGGTAGGAGAGACCCAGTACTTC.